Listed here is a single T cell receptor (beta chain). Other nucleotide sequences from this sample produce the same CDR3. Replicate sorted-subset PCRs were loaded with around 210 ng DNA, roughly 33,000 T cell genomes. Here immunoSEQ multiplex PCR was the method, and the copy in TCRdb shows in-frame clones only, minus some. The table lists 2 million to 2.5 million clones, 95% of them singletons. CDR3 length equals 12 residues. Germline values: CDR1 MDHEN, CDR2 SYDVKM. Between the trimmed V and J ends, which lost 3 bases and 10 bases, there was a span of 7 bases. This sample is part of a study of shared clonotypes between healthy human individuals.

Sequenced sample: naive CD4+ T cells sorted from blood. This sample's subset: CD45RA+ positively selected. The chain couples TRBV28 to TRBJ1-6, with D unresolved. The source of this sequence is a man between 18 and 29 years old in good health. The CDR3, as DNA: TGTGCCAGCAGTTTCAGGAACTCACCCCTCCACTTT. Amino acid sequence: CASSFRNSPLHF.